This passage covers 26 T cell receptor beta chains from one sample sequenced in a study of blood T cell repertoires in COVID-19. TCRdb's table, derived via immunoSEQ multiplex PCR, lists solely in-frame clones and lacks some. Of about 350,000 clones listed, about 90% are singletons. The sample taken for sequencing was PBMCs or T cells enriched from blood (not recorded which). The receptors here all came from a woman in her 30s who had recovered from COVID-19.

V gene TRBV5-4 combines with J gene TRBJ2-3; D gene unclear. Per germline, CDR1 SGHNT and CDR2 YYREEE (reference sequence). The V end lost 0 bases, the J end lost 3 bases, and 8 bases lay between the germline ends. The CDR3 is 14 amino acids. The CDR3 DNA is TGTGCCAGCAGCTTGGTTCCAGAAACAGATACGCAGTATTTT. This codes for CASSLVPETDTQYF.

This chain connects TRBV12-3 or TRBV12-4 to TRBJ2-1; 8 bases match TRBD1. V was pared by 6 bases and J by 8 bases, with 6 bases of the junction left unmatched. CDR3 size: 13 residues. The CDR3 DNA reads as TGTGCCAGCAGCAGGGGGCAGATCGATGAGCAGTTCTTC. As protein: CASSRGQIDEQFF.

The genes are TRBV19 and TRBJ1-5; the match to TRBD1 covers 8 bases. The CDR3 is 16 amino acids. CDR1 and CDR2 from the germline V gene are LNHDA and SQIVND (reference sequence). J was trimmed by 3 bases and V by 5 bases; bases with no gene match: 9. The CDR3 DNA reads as TGTGCCAGTAGTCCACGGGTGACAGGGGACAATCAGCCCCAGCATTTT. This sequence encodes CASSPRVTGDNQPQHF.

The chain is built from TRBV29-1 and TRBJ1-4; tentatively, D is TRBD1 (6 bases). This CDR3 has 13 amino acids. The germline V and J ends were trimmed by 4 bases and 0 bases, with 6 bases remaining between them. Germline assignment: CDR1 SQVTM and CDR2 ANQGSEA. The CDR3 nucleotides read TGCAGCGTTGGACAGGCAACTAATGAAAAACTGTTTTTT. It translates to CSVGQATNEKLFF.

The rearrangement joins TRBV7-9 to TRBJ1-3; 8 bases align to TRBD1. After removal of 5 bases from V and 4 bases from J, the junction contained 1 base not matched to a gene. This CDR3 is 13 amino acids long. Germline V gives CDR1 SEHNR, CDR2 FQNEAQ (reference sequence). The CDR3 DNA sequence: TGTGCCAGCAGCCGGACAGGGGGAAACACCATATATTTT. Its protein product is CASSRTGGNTIYF. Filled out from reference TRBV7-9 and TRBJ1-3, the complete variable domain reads DTGVSQNPRHKITKRGQNVTFRCDPISEHNRLYWYRQTLGQGPEFLTYFQNEAQLEKSRLLSDRFSAERPKGSFSTLEIQRTEQGDSAMYLCASSRTGGNTIYFGEGSWLTVV.

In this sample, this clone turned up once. In DNA, the CDR3 is TGTGCCAGCAGTGCACCAGGAATTAGAACTGGAAACACCATATATTTT. It encodes CASSAPGIRTGNTIYF. The chain joins TRBV25-1 to TRBJ1-3; D call uncertain. V gave up 4 bases and J gave up 2 bases, with 15 bases separating them. Germline CDR1 MGHDK, CDR2 SYGVNS. This CDR3 region has 16 residues.

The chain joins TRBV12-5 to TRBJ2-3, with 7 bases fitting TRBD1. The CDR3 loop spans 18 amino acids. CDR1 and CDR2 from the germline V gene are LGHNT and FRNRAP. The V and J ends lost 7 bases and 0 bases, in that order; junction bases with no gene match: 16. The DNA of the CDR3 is TGTGCTAGTGCCCCAAGGGGACAGACCATTCGTAGCACAGATACGCAGTATTTT. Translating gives CASAPRGQTIRSTDTQYF.

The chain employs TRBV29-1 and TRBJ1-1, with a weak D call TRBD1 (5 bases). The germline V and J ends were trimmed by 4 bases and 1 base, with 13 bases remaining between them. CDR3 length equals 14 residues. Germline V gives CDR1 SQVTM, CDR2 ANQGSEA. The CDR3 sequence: CSVVGRRGNTEAFF. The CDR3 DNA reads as TGCAGCGTTGTCGGTCGGAGGGGGAACACTGAAGCTTTCTTT.

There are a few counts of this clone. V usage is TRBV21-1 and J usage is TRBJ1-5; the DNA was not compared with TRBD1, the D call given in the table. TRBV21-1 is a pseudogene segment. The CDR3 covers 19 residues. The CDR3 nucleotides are TGTGCCAGCAGCACCATTACGCGTGGACAGGGGTCGCGGAATCAGCCCCAGCATTTT. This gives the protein CASSTITRGQGSRNQPQHF.

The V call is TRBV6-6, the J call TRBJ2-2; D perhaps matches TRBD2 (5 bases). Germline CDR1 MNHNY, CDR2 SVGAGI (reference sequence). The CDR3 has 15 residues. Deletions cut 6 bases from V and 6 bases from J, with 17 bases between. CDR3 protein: CASRTIHRGSGELFF. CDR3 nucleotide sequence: TGTGCCAGCAGAACGATCCACCGCGGGTCCGGGGAGCTGTTTTTT.

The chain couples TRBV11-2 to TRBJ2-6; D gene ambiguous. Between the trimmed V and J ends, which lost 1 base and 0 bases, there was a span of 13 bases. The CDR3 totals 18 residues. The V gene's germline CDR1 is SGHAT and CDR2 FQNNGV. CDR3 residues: CASSLGRVKSSGANVLTF. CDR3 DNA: TGTGCCAGCAGCTTAGGACGGGTAAAGAGCTCTGGGGCCAACGTCCTGACTTTC.

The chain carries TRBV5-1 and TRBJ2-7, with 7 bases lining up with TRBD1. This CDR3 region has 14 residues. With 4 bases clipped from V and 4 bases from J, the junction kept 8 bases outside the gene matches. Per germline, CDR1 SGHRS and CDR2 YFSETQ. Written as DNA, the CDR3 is TGCGCCAGCAGCGCCGGACAGGCAGTGTACGAGCAGTACTTC. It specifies CASSAGQAVYEQYF.

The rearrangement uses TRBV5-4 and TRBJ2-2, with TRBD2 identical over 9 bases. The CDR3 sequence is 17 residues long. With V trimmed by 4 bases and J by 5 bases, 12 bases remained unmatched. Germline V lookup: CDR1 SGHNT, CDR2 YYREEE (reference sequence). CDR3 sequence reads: CASSRMAGGSGTGELFF. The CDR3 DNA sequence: TGTGCCAGCAGCCGTATGGCGGGGGGGTCGGGTACCGGGGAGCTGTTTTTT.

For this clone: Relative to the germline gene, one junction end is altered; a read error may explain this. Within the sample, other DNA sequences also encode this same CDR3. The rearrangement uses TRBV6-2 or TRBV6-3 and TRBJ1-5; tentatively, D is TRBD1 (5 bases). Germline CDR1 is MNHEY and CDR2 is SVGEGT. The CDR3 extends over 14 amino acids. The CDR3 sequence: CASSYDSLNQPQHF. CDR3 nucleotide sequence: TGTGCCAGCAGTTACGACAGTCTCAATCAACCCCAGCATTTT.

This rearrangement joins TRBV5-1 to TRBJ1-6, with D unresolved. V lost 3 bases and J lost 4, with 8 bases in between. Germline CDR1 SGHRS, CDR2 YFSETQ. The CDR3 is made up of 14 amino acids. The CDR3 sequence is CASSSGVYNSPLHF. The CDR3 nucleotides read TGCGCCAGCAGCTCCGGGGTTTATAATTCACCCCTCCACTTT.

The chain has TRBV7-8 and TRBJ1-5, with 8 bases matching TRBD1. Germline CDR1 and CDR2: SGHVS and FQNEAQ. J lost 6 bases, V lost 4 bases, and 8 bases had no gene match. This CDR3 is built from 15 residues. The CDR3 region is CASSSGQGLAQPQHF. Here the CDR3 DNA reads TGTGCCAGCAGCTCAGGACAGGGCTTGGCTCAGCCCCAGCATTTT.

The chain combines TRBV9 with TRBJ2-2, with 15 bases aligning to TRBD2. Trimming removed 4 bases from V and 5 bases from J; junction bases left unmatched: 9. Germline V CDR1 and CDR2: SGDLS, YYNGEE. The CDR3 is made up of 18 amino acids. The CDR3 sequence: CASSPRGLAGGRTGELFF. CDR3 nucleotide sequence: TGTGCCAGCAGCCCCCGAGGACTAGCGGGGGGGCGAACCGGGGAGCTGTTTTTT.

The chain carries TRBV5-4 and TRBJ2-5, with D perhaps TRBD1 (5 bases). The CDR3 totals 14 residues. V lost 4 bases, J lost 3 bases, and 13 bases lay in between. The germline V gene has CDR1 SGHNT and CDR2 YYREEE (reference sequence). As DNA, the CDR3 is TGTGCCAGCAGCGGTAAGGTAGGGGAAGAGACCCAGTACTTC. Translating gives CASSGKVGEETQYF. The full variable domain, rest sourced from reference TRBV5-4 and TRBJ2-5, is ETGVTQSPTHLIKTRGQQVTLRCSSQSGHNTVSWYQQALGQGPQFIFQYYREEENGRGNFPPRFSGLQFPNYSSELNVNALELDDSALYLCASSGKVGEETQYFGPGTRLLVL.

The DNA for the CDR3 is TGTGCCTGGGTTGGGACAGATAATTCACCCCTCCACTTT. Its protein is CAWVGTDNSPLHF. J is TRBJ1-6 and V is TRBV30, with TRBD1 matching over 7 bases. The V and J ends lost 5 bases and 5 bases, in that order; junction bases with no gene match: 3. Per germline, CDR1 GTSNPN and CDR2 SVGIG (reference sequence). The CDR3 length is 13 residues.

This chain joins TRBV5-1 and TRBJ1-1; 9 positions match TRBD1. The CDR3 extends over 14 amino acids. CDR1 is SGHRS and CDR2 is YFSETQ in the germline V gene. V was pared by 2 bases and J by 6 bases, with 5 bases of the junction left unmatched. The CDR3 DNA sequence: TGCGCCAGCAGCTTTGGACAGGGGTTCCCTGAAGCTTTCTTT. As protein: CASSFGQGFPEAFF.

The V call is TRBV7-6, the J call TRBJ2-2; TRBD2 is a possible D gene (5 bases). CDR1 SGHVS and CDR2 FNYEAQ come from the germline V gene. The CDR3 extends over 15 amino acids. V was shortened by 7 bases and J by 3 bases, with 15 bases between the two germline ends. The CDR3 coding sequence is TGTGCCAGCAAGGGTTGGGCCGGGGACACCGGGGAGCTGTTTTTT. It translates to CASKGWAGDTGELFF.

The CDR3 nucleotides are TGTGCCAGCAGTAACCACGCGGACAGGGTGGAGACCCAGTACTTC. Translation gives CASSNHADRVETQYF. The genes are TRBV7-9 and TRBJ2-5, with TRBD1 matching 8 bases. The CDR3 is 15 residues long. The germline V gene encodes CDR1 SEHNR and CDR2 FQNEAQ (reference sequence). V lost 6 bases to trimming and J lost 5 bases; unmatched junction nucleotides: 11.

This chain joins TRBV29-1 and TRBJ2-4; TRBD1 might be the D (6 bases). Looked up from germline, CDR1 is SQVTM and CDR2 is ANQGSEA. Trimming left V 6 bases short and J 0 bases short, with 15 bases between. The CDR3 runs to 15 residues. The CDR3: CSVADRSLAKNIQYF. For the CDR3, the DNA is TGCAGCGTAGCCGACAGGAGCTTAGCCAAAAACATTCAGTACTTC.

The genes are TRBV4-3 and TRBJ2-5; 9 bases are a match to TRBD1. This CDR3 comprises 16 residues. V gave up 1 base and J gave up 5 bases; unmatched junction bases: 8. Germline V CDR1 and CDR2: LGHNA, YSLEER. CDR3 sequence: CASSQVGGTGRETQYF. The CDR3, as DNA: TGCGCCAGCAGCCAAGTCGGGGGGACAGGGAGGGAGACCCAGTACTTC.

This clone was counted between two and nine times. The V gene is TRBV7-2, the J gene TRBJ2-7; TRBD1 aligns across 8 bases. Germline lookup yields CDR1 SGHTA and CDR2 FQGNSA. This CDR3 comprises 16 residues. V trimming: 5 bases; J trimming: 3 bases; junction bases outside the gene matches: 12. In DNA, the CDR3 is TGTGCCAGCAGCCCTGGGACAGGTGGCCCTAGCTACGAGCAGTACTTC. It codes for CASSPGTGGPSYEQYF.

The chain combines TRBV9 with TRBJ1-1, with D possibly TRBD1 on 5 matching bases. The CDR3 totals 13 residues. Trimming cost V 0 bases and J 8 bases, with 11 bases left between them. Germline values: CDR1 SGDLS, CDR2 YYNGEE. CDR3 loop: CASSVVGGAEAFF. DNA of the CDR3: TGTGCCAGCAGCGTAGTTGGAGGGGCCGAAGCTTTCTTT. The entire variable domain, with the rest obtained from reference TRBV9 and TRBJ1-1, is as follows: DSGVTQTPKHLITATGQRVTLRCSPRSGDLSVYWYQQSLDQGLQFLIQYYNGEERAKGNILERFSAQQFPDLHSELNLSSLELGDSALYFCASSVVGGAEAFFGQGTRLTVV.